This TCR beta chain stems from a study of T cells in pancreatic ductal adenocarcinoma. Study results and caveats: Tumor and blood clonality did not differ significantly, about 0.1 versus 0.07. This surgical cohort overrepresents the minority presenting with early-stage disease. Tumor samples had fewer productive templates and approximately 8-fold fewer unique clonotypes than blood.

Surgery without prior neoadjuvant therapy was the treatment of the selected pancreatic ductal adenocarcinoma patients. The CDR3 contains 16 residues. Remarks on this clone: Its antigen is currently unknown.

The assay was immunoSEQ multiplex PCR, and TCRdb's table has in-frame clones only and misses some. The sample has 31,000 or so clones, around 90% seen once; the top ten hold roughly 2%. This TCR was sampled from a human donor with pancreatic ductal adenocarcinoma. The sample consisted of PBMCs. This chain uses TRBV12-2 with TRBJ2-7. TRBV12-2 constitutes a pseudogene. The CDR3 here is CASRFRERTTNYEQYF. The CDR3 coding sequence is TGTGCAAGTCGCTTTAGAGAGAGGACCACGAACTACGAGCAGTACTTC.